These 30 T cell receptor beta chains came from one sample sequenced in a study of CD8+CD57+ T cells in acquired aplastic anemia. Sequencing involved patients with CD8+CD57+ cell expansion previously shown by flow cytometry. TCR beta VDJ combinations and CDR3 sequences were profiled from genomic DNA. TCRdb reanalysed the reads using MiXCR and keeps one entry per CDR3 protein. The repertoire holds fewer than 250,000 distinct CDR3 sequences, with about 44% as singletons. The source material was sorted CD4+, CD8+, or CD8+CD57+ T cells (not recorded which) from PBMCs. The origin of the receptors is a human donor with aplastic anemia.

This chain links TRBV7-2 with TRBJ1-2; a weak D match, TRBD1 (5 bases). The length of the CDR3 is 13 residues. The germline V gene has CDR1 SGHTA and CDR2 FQGNSA. The V end lost 1 base, the J end lost 2 bases, and 5 bases lay between the germline ends. CDR3 region: CASSLGTNYGYTF. CDR3 nucleotide sequence: TGTGCCAGCAGCTTAGGGACAAACTATGGCTACACCTTC.

This sequence joins TRBV19 and TRBJ1-6; 9 bases are a match to TRBD1. Trimming took 10 bases from V and 4 from J; bases not matched to a gene: 14. The germline V gene encodes CDR1 LNHDA and CDR2 SQIVND (reference sequence). The CDR3 has 17 amino acids. CDR3 in DNA: TGTGCCAACCTACCCCCGGGACAGGGCGCTTATAATTCACCCCTCCACTTT. Its protein product is CANLPPGQGAYNSPLHF.

This clonotype has a count of ten or more. The chain uses TRBV6-6 and TRBJ2-5; a possible D gene is TRBD2 (5 bases). Trimming took 6 bases from V and 1 from J, leaving 18 bases between them. Looked up from germline, CDR1 is MNHNY and CDR2 is SVGAGI (reference sequence). The CDR3 has 16 residues. CDR3 residues: CASSYRLSGIQETQYF. The CDR3 DNA reads TGTGCCAGCAGCTACCGCCTGAGCGGAATCCAAGAGACCCAGTACTTC.

This clonotype was detected many times. The chain carries TRBV4-3 and TRBJ2-7; 7 bases agree with TRBD1. Losses at the gene ends were 0 bases for V and 2 bases for J; bases not matched to a gene: 4. The CDR3 consists of 15 residues. Per germline, CDR1 LGHNA and CDR2 YSLEER. CDR3 in DNA: TGCGCCAGCAGCCAAGATGAGGGGGCGGCCTACGAGCAGTACTTC. Its protein is CASSQDEGAAYEQYF.

This clonotype turned up a few times. The chain carries TRBV2 and TRBJ2-2, with unresolved D. Trimming took 2 bases from V and 0 from J, leaving 7 bases between them. Germline V lookup: CDR1 SNHLY, CDR2 FYNNEI. This CDR3 has 15 amino acids. The CDR3 nucleotides read TGTGCCAGCAGTGAACAGGCTTCGAACACCGGGGAGCTGTTTTTT. This encodes CASSEQASNTGELFF.

This clonotype showed up just once. The chain is built from TRBV5-4 and TRBJ2-3; 10 nucleotides align to TRBD2. Germline V gene lookup returns CDR1 SGHNT and CDR2 YYREEE (reference sequence). This CDR3 has 17 amino acids. After removal of 3 bases from V and 6 bases from J, the junction contained 13 bases not matched to a gene. The CDR3 DNA sequence: TGTGCCAGCAGCTCAAGGACTAGCGGATATGGATCTGATACGCAGTATTTT. Its translation is CASSSRTSGYGSDTQYF. Full variable domain (outside the CDR3, taken from reference TRBV5-4 and TRBJ2-3): ETGVTQSPTHLIKTRGQQVTLRCSSQSGHNTVSWYQQALGQGPQFIFQYYREEENGRGNFPPRFSGLQFPNYSSELNVNALELDDSALYLCASSSRTSGYGSDTQYFGPGTRLTVL.

Note on this clonotype: A read error is possible here, since a much larger clone lies one base away. The chain carries TRBV7-9 and TRBJ2-5; TRBD2 matches 8 bases. Germline V gives CDR1 SEHNR, CDR2 FQNEAQ (reference sequence). CDR3 length: 16 amino acids. In nucleotides, the CDR3 is TGCGCCAGCCGCAGTGGGACTAGGGGGGTCCAAGAGACCCAGTACTTC. Its protein is CASRSGTRGVQETQYF.

The table lists this clonotype with many counts. The chain combines TRBV20-1 with TRBJ2-7, with unresolved D. The CDR3 is made up of 15 amino acids. The V and J ends lost 3 bases and 4 bases respectively, with 19 bases between them. Germline assignment: CDR1 DFQATT and CDR2 SNEGSKA (reference sequence). The CDR3 DNA is TGCAGTGCTAGTGACGCACCCTCCCGAGCTTACGAGCAGTACTTC. Translating gives CSASDAPSRAYEQYF.

This clonotype has ten or more counts. J is TRBJ2-1 and V is TRBV4-1; D gene uncertain. Germline assignment: CDR1 MGHRA and CDR2 YSYEKL. The CDR3 consists of 12 residues. V lost 3 bases to trimming and J lost 8 bases, with 8 bases between them. In nucleotides, the CDR3 is TGCGCCAGCAGCCAGGGTTCAGATGAGCAGTTCTTC. Amino acid sequence: CASSQGSDEQFF.

This clonotype was detected a few times. The gene calls are TRBV7-8 and TRBJ1-1, with D unresolved. The CDR3 runs 13 residues. Germline loops: CDR1 SGHVS, CDR2 FQNEAQ. Trimming shortened V by 5 bases and J by 4 bases, and 11 bases separated the two germline ends. The CDR3 sequence is CASSETVFTEAFF. The DNA for the CDR3 is TGTGCCAGCAGCGAGACGGTTTTCACTGAAGCTTTCTTT.

In its sample, this clonotype was seen many times. The rearrangement uses TRBV12-3 or TRBV12-4 and TRBJ1-5, with D tentatively TRBD1 (5 bases). Trimming took 3 bases from V and 2 from J, leaving 11 bases between them. The CDR3 runs 15 residues. CDR3 DNA sequence: TGTGCCAGCAGTTTGGGGCAGGGCGGCAATCAGCCCCAGCATTTT. The encoded protein is CASSLGQGGNQPQHF.

The chain uses TRBV10-3 and TRBJ1-5, with D unclear. This CDR3 comprises 12 residues. Germline assignment: CDR1 ENHRY and CDR2 SYGVKD. Trimming removed 10 bases at V and 1 base at J, with 8 bases between. The CDR3 loop reads CASGVSNQPQHF. In DNA form, the CDR3 reads TGTGCCAGCGGCGTAAGCAATCAGCCCCAGCATTTT.

This clonotype has just one count. The CDR3 carries no conserved terminal phenylalanine or tryptophan, so it likely arises from a read error. This chain connects TRBV7-9 to TRBJ2-7; possibly TRBD1 or TRBD2 for D (5 bases each). Germline-derived CDR1 and CDR2 are SEHNR and FQNEAQ (reference sequence). The germline V and J ends were trimmed by 5 bases and 3 bases, with 23 bases remaining between them. This CDR3 has 17 amino acids. The CDR3 is CASSQVLRDGGFYEQYL. The CDR3 DNA reads as TGTGCCAGCAGCCAAGTTCTCCGGGACGGCGGGTTCTACGAGCAGTACCTC.

This clonotype was seen only a few times. The chain combines TRBV20-1 with TRBJ2-3, with 8 bases identical to TRBD2. The CDR3 consists of 15 residues. CDR1 and CDR2 (germline): DFQATT, SNEGSKA (reference sequence). V shed 4 bases, J shed 4 bases, and the junction held 10 bases outside the gene matches. CDR3 amino acids: CSATQRKRGPDTQYF. The DNA for the CDR3 is TGCAGTGCTACTCAGCGAAAGCGGGGGCCAGATACGCAGTATTTT.

In this sample, this clonotype turned up many times. The CDR3 sequence is CASSLGLLSGSGQRGSSYEQYF. DNA for the CDR3: TGTGCCAGCAGCTTAGGCCTGCTCAGTGGGAGCGGACAGCGAGGGAGTTCCTACGAGCAGTACTTC. The chain uses TRBV7-6 and TRBJ2-7; D possibly corresponds to TRBD1 (6 bases). Germline V lookup: CDR1 SGHVS, CDR2 FNYEAQ. The CDR3 spans 22 residues. Trimming stripped 1 base from V and 1 base from J, with 32 bases between. The full variable domain, in which reference TRBV7-6 and TRBJ2-7 provide the parts outside the CDR3, is GAGVSQSPRYKVTKRGQDVALRCDPISGHVSLYWYRQALGQGPEFLTYFNYEAQQDKSGLPNDRFSAERPEGSISTLTIQRTEQRDSAMYRCASSLGLLSGSGQRGSSYEQYFGPGTRLTVT.

The chain couples TRBV2 to TRBJ1-2; D unresolved. The CDR3 spans 15 residues. Between the trimmed V and J ends, which lost 1 base and 0 bases, there was a span of 9 bases. Germline values: CDR1 SNHLY, CDR2 FYNNEI. The DNA of the CDR3 is TGTGCCAGCAGTGAAGGCCGGTTAGCTAACTATGGCTACACCTTC. Amino acids: CASSEGRLANYGYTF. Using reference TRBV2 and TRBJ1-2 for the parts outside the CDR3, the full variable domain is EPEVTQTPSHQVTQMGQEVILRCVPISNHLYFYWYRQILGQKVEFLVSFYNNEISEKSEIFDDQFSVERPDGSNFTLKIRSTKLEDSAMYFCASSEGRLANYGYTFGSGTRLTVV.

This clonotype occurred many times. V gene TRBV19 combines with J gene TRBJ2-7; TRBD2 is a possible D gene (5 bases). V lost 3 bases to trimming and J lost 2 bases, with 17 bases between them. Germline CDR1 and CDR2: LNHDA and SQIVND (reference sequence). The CDR3 runs to 16 residues. CDR3 protein: CASSMGDRTPPYEQYF. CDR3 DNA sequence: TGTGCCAGTAGTATGGGTGATAGGACTCCACCCTACGAGCAGTACTTC.

This clonotype was counted many times. The chain carries TRBV5-1 and TRBJ2-5, with 7 bases fitting TRBD1. The CDR3 covers 15 residues. The germline V gene encodes CDR1 SGHRS and CDR2 YFSETQ. V shed 3 bases and J 5 bases; nucleotides not matched to a gene: 10. The CDR3 DNA reads TGCGCCAGCAGCTCTCTTAGGCAGGGGGTCGAGACCCAGTACTTC. Protein: CASSSLRQGVETQYF.

Only one count was recorded for this clonotype. J is TRBJ2-7 and V is TRBV7-2; no firm D call. The V gene lost 0 bases and the J gene lost 3 bases, with 9 bases spanning the gap. Germline CDR1 is SGHTA and CDR2 is FQGNSA. The CDR3 is made up of 14 amino acids. The CDR3 is CASSLAPQIYEQYF. The CDR3, as DNA: TGTGCCAGCAGCTTAGCGCCACAGATCTACGAGCAGTACTTC.

The chain recombines TRBV12-3 or TRBV12-4 with TRBJ1-2, with 9 bases aligning to TRBD1. V gave up 6 bases and J gave up 7 bases; unmatched junction bases: 6. This CDR3 has 13 residues. This CDR3 reads CASSPTGGAGYTF. The CDR3 DNA sequence: TGTGCCAGCAGCCCGACAGGGGGAGCTGGCTACACCTTC.

This chain uses TRBV18 with TRBJ2-7; 7 nucleotides match TRBD2. Germline lookup yields CDR1 KGHSH and CDR2 LQKENI. Trimming removed 0 bases from V and 6 bases from J; junction bases left unmatched: 5. The CDR3 covers 14 residues. CDR3 residues: CASSPPGGISEQYF. The CDR3 DNA is TGTGCCAGCTCACCACCGGGAGGGATCTCCGAGCAGTACTTC.

This clonotype was counted many times. This chain links TRBV20-1 with TRBJ2-7, with 12 nucleotides matching TRBD1. V shed 6 bases and J 1 base; nucleotides not matched to a gene: 4. CDR1 and CDR2 (germline): DFQATT, SNEGSKA (reference sequence). The CDR3 contains 14 residues. CDR3 protein: CSARDRGQSYEQYF. CDR3 in DNA: TGCAGTGCCCGGGACAGGGGGCAATCCTACGAGCAGTACTTC.

This chain joins TRBV29-1 and TRBJ2-3; D is uncertain. This CDR3 contains 12 residues. The germline CDR1 and CDR2 sequences are SQVTM and ANQGSEA. The V end was cut by 2 bases, the J end by 5 bases, with 8 bases between. The CDR3 DNA follows: TGCAGCGTTGAATTGGGTCAAGATACGCAGTATTTT. This encodes CSVELGQDTQYF.

Many counts were recorded for this clonotype. The chain joins TRBV16 to TRBJ2-1; TRBD2 agrees at 8 bases. V shed 5 bases, J shed 9 bases, and the junction held 9 bases outside the gene matches. Germline V gives CDR1 KGHSY, CDR2 FQNENV. This CDR3 contains 14 residues. CDR3 loop: CASSFSGRRGEQFF. In nucleotides, the CDR3 is TGTGCCAGCAGCTTCAGCGGGAGACGGGGTGAGCAGTTCTTC.

The CDR3 sequence is CASSIDSGELFF. CDR3 DNA: TGTGCCAGCAGCATCGACAGCGGGGAGCTGTTTTTT. The rearrangement joins TRBV7-2 to TRBJ2-2, with D maybe TRBD1 (5 bases). Per germline, CDR1 SGHTA and CDR2 FQGNSA. CDR3 size: 12 residues. Deletions cut 5 bases from V and 7 bases from J, with 8 bases between.

This clonotype turned up a few times. The chain links TRBV20-1 to TRBJ2-3; TRBD2 matches at 8 bases. Germline lookup yields CDR1 DFQATT and CDR2 SNEGSKA (reference sequence). The CDR3 is 14 residues long. The J segment lost 0 bases and the V segment lost 4 bases, leaving 3 bases of the junction unmatched. CDR3 sequence: CSANQRGSTDTQYF. In DNA, the CDR3 is TGCAGTGCTAACCAGCGGGGGAGCACAGATACGCAGTATTTT.

Of note for this clonotype: Possible read error: a much larger clone is one base away. The gene calls are TRBV28 and TRBJ2-7, with D hard to call. The germline V gene has CDR1 MDHEN and CDR2 SYDVKM. CDR3 length: 13 residues. The DNA of the CDR3 is TGTGCCAGCAGTTTCCACGGATCCTACGAGCTGTACTTC. Its translation is CASSFHGSYELYF. The entire variable domain, with the rest obtained from reference TRBV28 and TRBJ2-7, is as follows: DVKVTQSSRYLVKRTGEKVFLECVQDMDHENMFWYRQDPGLGLRLIYFSYDVKMKEKGDIPEGYSVSREKKERFSLILESASTNQTSMYLCASSFHGSYELYFGPGTRLTVT.

The chain combines TRBV7-9 with TRBJ1-5, with D hard to call. Germline V gene sequence: CDR1 SEHNR, CDR2 FQNEAQ (reference sequence). The CDR3 loop spans 15 amino acids. Trimming took off 4 bases at V and 2 bases at J, with 12 bases between the two ends. CDR3 residues: CASSSPNTGNQPQHF. For the CDR3, the DNA is TGTGCCAGCAGCTCTCCTAATACAGGCAATCAGCCCCAGCATTTT. Full variable domain (rest looked up from reference TRBV7-9 and TRBJ1-5): DTGVSQNPRHKITKRGQNVTFRCDPISEHNRLYWYRQTLGQGPEFLTYFQNEAQLEKSRLLSDRFSAERPKGSFSTLEIQRTEQGDSAMYLCASSSPNTGNQPQHFGDGTRLSIL.

V and J are TRBV19 and TRBJ1-5, with D hard to call. This CDR3 is 13 amino acids long. Germline V gene lookup returns CDR1 LNHDA and CDR2 SQIVND (reference sequence). V was pared by 5 bases and J by 6 bases, with 11 bases between. CDR3 amino acids: CASSVSVGQPQHF. CDR3 in DNA: TGTGCCAGTAGTGTCTCCGTAGGTCAGCCCCAGCATTTT. Combining the CDR3 with reference TRBV19 and TRBJ1-5 gives the whole variable domain DGGITQSPKYLFRKEGQNVTLSCEQNLNHDAMYWYRQDPGQGLRLIYYSQIVNDFQKGDIAEGYSVSREKKESFPLTVTSAQKNPTAFYLCASSVSVGQPQHFGDGTRLSIL.

This clonotype was observed at least ten times. This rearrangement joins TRBV7-8 to TRBJ2-3; D is uncertain. Germline assignment: CDR1 SGHVS and CDR2 FQNEAQ. The CDR3 totals 13 residues. V was cut by 1 base and J by 4 bases, with 6 bases left in between. CDR3 sequence (DNA): TGTGCCAGCAGCTTAGGAAAATCAGATACGCAGTATTTT. Translation: CASSLGKSDTQYF.